The 23 T cell receptor beta chains presented below share a single source sample, sequenced in a study of shared clonotypes between healthy human individuals. The protocol was immunoSEQ multiplex PCR, while the TCRdb copy is restricted to in-frame clones and leaves out a portion. The data hold around 1 million clones, with approximately 80% observed a single time. Material for sequencing was memory CD4+ T cells sorted from blood. Regarding subset: CD45RA-negative fraction. These receptors were obtained from a man younger than 35 in good health.

This clone was picked up one time. V is TRBV19 and J is TRBJ1-6; no reliable D call. The CDR3 consists of 16 residues. V shed 6 bases and J shed 0 bases, with 12 bases lying between them. The germline gives CDR1 LNHDA, CDR2 SQIVND (reference sequence). The DNA for the CDR3 is TGTGCCAGTAGACCCCCGCTGAGCTCCTATAATTCACCCCTCCACTTT. It encodes CASRPPLSSYNSPLHF.

A word on this clone: This sample includes further DNA sequences coding for the same CDR3. J is TRBJ2-3 and V is TRBV7-2; no reliable D call. V was cut by 8 bases and J by 0 bases, with 9 bases left in between. Looked up from germline, CDR1 is SGHTA and CDR2 is FQGNSA. CDR3 length equals 13 residues. DNA for the CDR3: TGTGCCAGCCGAATTTCTAGCACAGATACGCAGTATTTT. Translation: CASRISSTDTQYF. Supplemented by reference TRBV7-2 and TRBJ2-3, the full variable domain reads GAGVSQSPSNKVTEKGKDVELRCDPISGHTALYWYRQSLGQGLEFLIYFQGNSAPDKSGLPSDRFSAERTGGSVSTLTIQRTQQEDSAVYLCASRISSTDTQYFGPGTRLTVL.

As concerns this clone: Within the sample, other DNA sequences also encode this same CDR3. This sequence joins TRBV5-1 and TRBJ2-5; no clear D gene. Trimming pared 0 bases from V and 2 bases from J, leaving 5 bases between. The germline gives CDR1 SGHRS, CDR2 YFSETQ. This CDR3 comprises 13 residues. CDR3 in DNA: TGCGCCAGCAGCTTGGCCAATCAAGAGACCCAGTACTTC. Translated: CASSLANQETQYF. The whole variable domain, remainder taken from reference TRBV5-1 and TRBJ2-5, is KAGVTQTPRYLIKTRGQQVTLSCSPISGHRSVSWYQQTPGQGLQFLFEYFSETQRNKGNFPGRFSGRQFSNSRSEMNVSTLELGDSALYLCASSLANQETQYFGPGTRLLVL.

This clone was recorded only once. The rearrangement uses TRBV18 and TRBJ1-6; D not resolved. The CDR3 loop spans 17 amino acids. V lost 6 bases to trimming and J lost 7 bases, with 22 bases between them. CDR1 KGHSH and CDR2 LQKENI come from the germline V gene. The CDR3 DNA reads TGTGCCAGCTCCCTAACGGCGCAAACATCGGGAAATTCACCCCTCCACTTT. Translated, it gives CASSLTAQTSGNSPLHF.

Points on this clone: This CDR3 is also generated by other DNA sequences in the sample. V and J are TRBV5-6 and TRBJ2-3, with 7 bases fitting TRBD1. CDR1 is SGHDT and CDR2 is YYEEEE in the germline V gene. CDR3 size: 14 residues. Losses at the gene ends were 4 bases for V and 3 bases for J; bases not matched to a gene: 5. The CDR3 loop is CASSRRQGTDTQYF. In DNA form, the CDR3 reads TGTGCCAGCAGCCGAAGACAGGGAACAGATACGCAGTATTTT.

For the CDR3, the DNA is TGCGCCAGCAGCCCTTCCGGGGAGCACAATGAGCAGTTCTTC. It codes for CASSPSGEHNEQFF. The genes are TRBV5-1 and TRBJ2-1, with TRBD2 as a possible D gene (5 bases). V dropped 4 bases and J dropped 5 bases, with 13 bases sitting between them. From germline, CDR1 is SGHRS and CDR2 YFSETQ. The length of the CDR3 is 14 residues.

The V and J genes are TRBV30 and TRBJ1-1; D is undetermined. The V gene's germline CDR1 is GTSNPN and CDR2 SVGIG (reference sequence). V dropped 4 bases and J dropped 7 bases, with 13 bases sitting between them. CDR3 size: 12 residues. CDR3 in amino acids: CAWKEIRIEAFF. The DNA for the CDR3 is TGTGCCTGGAAAGAGATCCGGATTGAAGCTTTCTTT. Full variable domain (missing parts from reference TRBV30 and TRBJ1-1): SQTIHQWPATLVQPVGSPLSLECTVEGTSNPNLYWYRQAAGRGLQLLFYSVGIGQISSEVPQNLSASRPQDRQFILSSKKLLLSDSGFYLCAWKEIRIEAFFGQGTRLTVV.

The chain joins TRBV28 to TRBJ2-1; maybe TRBD2 (6 bases). Trimming removed 6 bases from V and 4 bases from J, with 16 bases in between. From germline, CDR1 is MDHEN and CDR2 SYDVKM. This CDR3 is 15 amino acids long. CDR3 coding DNA: TGTGCCAGCAGGTTGATAACCGGGACTTACAATGAGCAGTTCTTC. As protein: CASRLITGTYNEQFF.

V usage is TRBV11-3 and J usage is TRBJ2-3; TRBD2 is a possible D gene (7 bases). The ends were cut back, 4 bases at V and 7 bases at J, with 12 bases in the middle. The length of the CDR3 is 13 residues. Germline CDR1 reads SGHNT; CDR2 reads YENEEA. For the CDR3, the DNA is TGTGCCAGCAGCTCGGGGGGCCTAAATACGCAGTATTTT. Amino acid sequence: CASSSGGLNTQYF.

This rearrangement joins TRBV2 to TRBJ2-7; perhaps TRBD2 as D (6 bases). V lost 3 bases to trimming and J lost 7 bases, with 19 bases between them. This CDR3 contains 15 residues. Germline V gene data show CDR1 as SNHLY and CDR2 as FYNNEI. The CDR3 spells CASSDTSGEIGEQYF. CDR3 in DNA: TGTGCCAGCAGTGATACGTCGGGAGAGATAGGGGAGCAGTACTTC.

The genes are TRBV30 and TRBJ2-1, with 7 bases aligning to TRBD2. Germline-derived CDR1 and CDR2 are GTSNPN and SVGIG (reference sequence). The V gene end was trimmed by 2 bases and the J gene end by 15 bases; junction bases not matched to a gene: 10. This CDR3 has 12 amino acids. This chain's CDR3 is CAWSFPGGARFF. CDR3 DNA sequence: TGTGCCTGGAGTTTTCCGGGAGGAGCGAGGTTCTTC.

The chain employs TRBV7-9 and TRBJ1-2, with D unresolved. V dropped 3 bases and J dropped 8 bases, with 7 bases sitting between them. This CDR3 is 11 amino acids long. Germline V gives CDR1 SEHNR, CDR2 FQNEAQ (reference sequence). The CDR3 loop is CASSFGNGYTF. The CDR3 DNA reads as TGTGCCAGCAGCTTCGGAAACGGCTACACCTTC.

This clone was counted at least ten times. J is TRBJ2-3 and V is TRBV14; D perhaps matches TRBD2 (6 bases). The CDR3 runs 17 residues. Between the trimmed V and J ends, which lost 0 bases and 3 bases, there was a span of 16 bases. Germline assignment: CDR1 SGHDN and CDR2 FVKESK. The CDR3 loop is CASSQENWIGGTDTQYF. DNA of the CDR3: TGTGCCAGCAGCCAAGAAAATTGGATTGGGGGGACAGATACGCAGTATTTT.

This clone was found a few times. The CDR3 sequence: CASSLSARDTQYF. The CDR3 nucleotides are TGTGCCAGCAGCTTGTCCGCGCGAGATACGCAGTATTTT. The rearrangement uses TRBV5-4 and TRBJ2-3; no firm D call. V lost 1 base and J 5 bases, leaving 8 bases between the germline ends. CDR1 SGHNT and CDR2 YYREEE come from the germline V gene (reference sequence). The CDR3 is 13 amino acids.

This rearrangement joins TRBV10-1 to TRBJ2-2, with D unclear. The germline gives CDR1 WNHNN, CDR2 SYGVQD (reference sequence). The CDR3 spans 13 residues. The V end was cut by 4 bases, the J end by 7 bases, with 10 bases between. The CDR3 sequence is CASSVSRIGELFF. CDR3 DNA: TGCGCCAGCAGTGTGAGCCGTATCGGGGAGCTGTTTTTT.

The table lists this clone with a count of one. V gene TRBV5-8 combines with J gene TRBJ1-1; D remains ambiguous. Trimming left V 4 bases short and J 0 bases short, with 13 bases between. This CDR3 region has 15 residues. The germline gives CDR1 SGHTS, CDR2 YDEGEE. CDR3 coding DNA: TGTGCCAGCAGCCTAACTCGGACGGTGAACACTGAAGCTTTCTTT. It encodes CASSLTRTVNTEAFF.

This clone was seen just once. The rearrangement joins TRBV6-5 to TRBJ2-4; 7 nucleotides align to TRBD1. CDR3 size: 15 residues. The germline CDR1 and CDR2 sequences are MNHEY and SVGAGI. V dropped 4 bases and J dropped 5; count of bases not matched to a gene: 8. The CDR3 loop reads CASSLGLRGQNIQYF. The CDR3 nucleotides are TGTGCCAGCAGTTTAGGGTTAAGGGGGCAAAACATTCAGTACTTC.

The chain uses TRBV25-1 and TRBJ2-3; D call uncertain. Germline V gives CDR1 MGHDK, CDR2 SYGVNS. V gave up 3 bases and J gave up 0 bases, with 10 bases separating them. The CDR3 totals 15 residues. The CDR3 DNA reads TGTGCCAGCAGTGACGACATCTTTAGCACAGATACGCAGTATTTT. This gives the protein CASSDDIFSTDTQYF.

The chain links TRBV29-1 to TRBJ1-4; possibly TRBD1 for D (5 bases). The CDR3 is made up of 15 amino acids. Germline values: CDR1 SQVTM, CDR2 ANQGSEA. Trimming removed 4 bases from V and 8 bases from J, with 20 bases in between. DNA of the CDR3: TGCAGCGTTGGAGACGCGGGGGGTAGAGGCGAAAAACTGTTTTTT. Amino acids: CSVGDAGGRGEKLFF.

The V call is TRBV19, the J call TRBJ2-7; 7 bases fit TRBD1. J was trimmed by 0 bases and V by 6 bases; bases with no gene match: 5. CDR1 is LNHDA, CDR2 SQIVND, per germline (reference sequence). The CDR3 is made up of 14 amino acids. CDR3 in DNA: TGTGCCAGTAGCACCGGGACAGTCTCCTACGAGCAGTACTTC. Translation gives CASSTGTVSYEQYF.

A remark on this clone: The sample contains more than one DNA sequence encoding this CDR3. The CDR3 nucleotides read TGTGCCAGCTCACCATTAGGCGAGACCCAGTACTTC. Its protein product is CASSPLGETQYF. J is TRBJ2-5 and V is TRBV18; D not resolved. Germline CDR1 reads KGHSH; CDR2 reads LQKENI. Trimming pared 2 bases from V and 5 bases from J, leaving 6 bases between. CDR3 length equals 12 residues.

This chain connects TRBV18 to TRBJ1-2; D may be TRBD1 (5 bases). Per germline, CDR1 KGHSH and CDR2 LQKENI. The V gene lost 8 bases and the J gene lost 0 bases, with 13 bases spanning the gap. CDR3 size: 14 residues. In nucleotides, the CDR3 is TGTGCCAGCCAAGGAGACAGATCTAACTATGGCTACACCTTC. This translates into CASQGDRSNYGYTF.

The chain carries TRBV28 and TRBJ1-1; D ambiguous. V was cut by 5 bases and J by 2 bases, with 15 bases left in between. Germline values: CDR1 MDHEN, CDR2 SYDVKM. This CDR3 comprises 15 residues. The CDR3 DNA reads as TGTGCCAGCAGTCTACCAAACAAGGGAAACACTGAAGCTTTCTTT. Protein product: CASSLPNKGNTEAFF. The complete variable domain, with remaining parts taken from reference TRBV28 and TRBJ1-1, reads DVKVTQSSRYLVKRTGEKVFLECVQDMDHENMFWYRQDPGLGLRLIYFSYDVKMKEKGDIPEGYSVSREKKERFSLILESASTNQTSMYLCASSLPNKGNTEAFFGQGTRLTVV.